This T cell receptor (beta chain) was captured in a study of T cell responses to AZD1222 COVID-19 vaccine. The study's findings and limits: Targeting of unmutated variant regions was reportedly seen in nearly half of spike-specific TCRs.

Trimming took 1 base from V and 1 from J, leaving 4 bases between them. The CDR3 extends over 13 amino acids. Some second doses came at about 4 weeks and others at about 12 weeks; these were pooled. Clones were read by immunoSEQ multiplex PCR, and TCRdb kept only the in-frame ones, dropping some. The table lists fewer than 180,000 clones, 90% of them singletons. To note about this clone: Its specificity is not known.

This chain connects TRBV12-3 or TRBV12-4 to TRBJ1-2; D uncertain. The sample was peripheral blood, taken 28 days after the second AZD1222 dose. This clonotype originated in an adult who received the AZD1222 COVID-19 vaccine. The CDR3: CASSLGDNYGYTF. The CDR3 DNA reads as TGTGCCAGCAGTTTAGGGGATAACTATGGCTACACCTTC.